The rows below give T cell receptor beta chains drawn from one sample of a study of OX40 agonist ivuxolimab in advanced cancers. Profiling relied on immunoSEQ multiplex PCR, and the TCRdb table lists in-frame clones only, not all of them. The sample includes 45,000 to 60,000 clones, around nine tenths of them seen just once. This specimen was CD4+ or CD8+ T cells sorted from blood, taken in a trial of the OX40 agonist ivuxolimab. The receptor set was obtained from an adult with an advanced solid tumor such as melanoma, head and neck, liver or kidney cancer. Each CDR3 is given with its conserved first and last residue. The order of the fields is clone size, V gene, D gene, J gene, CDR3 protein, CDR3 DNA. The D gene is left open where the match is weak. Only part of the rows carry a size: once, few, many, or a class if the clone is expanded.

abundance: -
v_gene: TRBV5-1
d_gene: TRBD2
j_gene: TRBJ2-7
CDR3aa: CASSIMGLAGDNEQYF
CDR3nt: TGCGCCAGCAGCATTATGGGACTAGCGGGAGATAACGAGCAGTACTTC

abundance: -
v_gene: TRBV4-2
d_gene: -
j_gene: TRBJ1-1
CDR3aa: CASSQDIGLGTEAFF
CDR3nt: TGTGCCAGCAGCCAAGATATAGGTCTTGGCACTGAAGCTTTCTTT

abundance: few
v_gene: TRBV4-2
d_gene: -
j_gene: TRBJ1-1
CDR3aa: CASSQDEVNTEAFF
CDR3nt: TGTGCCAGCAGCCAAGATGAGGTGAACACTGAAGCTTTCTTT

abundance: -
v_gene: TRBV13
d_gene: -
j_gene: TRBJ2-7
CDR3aa: CASSLGDRTYEQYF
CDR3nt: TGTGCCAGCAGCTTGGGAGACAGAACCTACGAGCAGTACTTC

abundance: -
v_gene: TRBV10-2
d_gene: TRBD2
j_gene: TRBJ2-1
CDR3aa: CATQTSGGSNEQFF
CDR3nt: TGCGCCACCCAGACTAGCGGGGGATCCAATGAGCAGTTCTTC

abundance: -
v_gene: TRBV23-1
d_gene: -
j_gene: TRBJ1-5
CDR3aa: CASSHSGVWSQPQHF
CDR3nt: TGCGCCAGCAGTCATTCAGGGGTTTGGAGTCAGCCCCAGCATTTT

abundance: -
v_gene: TRBV5-1
d_gene: -
j_gene: TRBJ1-5
CDR3aa: CASSLEGLSGSNQPQHF
CDR3nt: TGCGCCAGCAGCTTGGAAGGGTTATCTGGTAGCAATCAGCCCCAGCATTTT

abundance: -
v_gene: TRBV29-1
d_gene: -
j_gene: TRBJ2-1
CDR3aa: CSVSLGQDYLNGNEQFF
CDR3nt: TGCAGCGTATCCCTCGGGCAGGACTATCTCAATGGGAATGAGCAGTTCTTC

abundance: -
v_gene: TRBV29-1
d_gene: TRBD2
j_gene: TRBJ2-1
CDR3aa: CSVELAGGPLNEQFF
CDR3nt: TGCAGCGTTGAATTAGCGGGGGGGCCTTTGAATGAGCAGTTCTTC

abundance: -
v_gene: TRBV5-8
d_gene: TRBD2
j_gene: TRBJ2-7
CDR3aa: CASSLAGGRDLTYEQYF
CDR3nt: TGTGCCAGCAGCTTGGCGGGGGGAAGGGACCTTACCTACGAGCAGTACTTC

abundance: -
v_gene: TRBV27
d_gene: -
j_gene: TRBJ2-7
CDR3aa: CASSHVGPYEQYF
CDR3nt: TGTGCCAGCAGCCACGTGGGACCATACGAGCAGTACTTC

abundance: once
v_gene: TRBV6-5
d_gene: -
j_gene: TRBJ2-1
CDR3aa: CASSSSLNEQFF
CDR3nt: TGTGCCAGCAGTTCCTCCCTCAATGAGCAGTTCTTC

abundance: -
v_gene: TRBV6-1
d_gene: -
j_gene: TRBJ2-7
CDR3aa: CASSESLDRSYEQYF
CDR3nt: TGTGCCAGCAGTGAATCATTGGACCGGTCCTACGAGCAGTACTTC

abundance: few
v_gene: TRBV5-6
d_gene: -
j_gene: TRBJ1-5
CDR3aa: CASSTWTDSNQPQHF
CDR3nt: TGTGCCAGCAGCACTTGGACGGATAGCAATCAGCCCCAGCATTTT

abundance: -
v_gene: TRBV19
d_gene: -
j_gene: TRBJ1-1
CDR3aa: CASSRGREQGGTEAFF
CDR3nt: TGTGCCAGTAGTAGAGGACGGGAACAAGGGGGCACTGAAGCTTTCTTT

abundance: once
v_gene: TRBV7-2
d_gene: TRBD2
j_gene: TRBJ2-7
CDR3aa: CASSLETSANEQYF
CDR3nt: TGTGCCAGCAGCTTAGAGACTAGCGCGAATGAGCAGTACTTC

abundance: -
v_gene: TRBV9
d_gene: -
j_gene: TRBJ1-2
CDR3aa: CASSVGEDYGYTF
CDR3nt: TGTGCCAGCAGCGTGGGGGAGGACTATGGCTACACCTTC

abundance: -
v_gene: TRBV28
d_gene: TRBD1
j_gene: TRBJ2-3
CDR3aa: CASSDTGAGDTQYF
CDR3nt: TGTGCCAGCAGTGATACAGGGGCGGGAGATACGCAGTATTTT

abundance: -
v_gene: TRBV6-6
d_gene: -
j_gene: TRBJ2-1
CDR3aa: CASGTPANPSYNEQFF
CDR3nt: TGTGCCAGTGGGACGCCCGCCAACCCCTCGTACAATGAGCAGTTCTTC

abundance: -
v_gene: TRBV28
d_gene: -
j_gene: TRBJ1-1
CDR3aa: CATEGRQNTEAFF
CDR3nt: TGTGCCACCGAAGGGCGGCAGAACACTGAAGCTTTCTTT

abundance: -
v_gene: TRBV7-2
d_gene: TRBD1
j_gene: TRBJ1-2
CDR3aa: CASSPGQGAIYGYTF
CDR3nt: TGTGCCAGCAGCCCAGGGCAGGGGGCGATCTATGGCTACACCTTC